The clone carrying this T cell receptor beta chain has ten or more counts. Primers used for first-strand cDNA, a TRAV- and TRBV-specific set, covered both alpha and beta chains. It was with a constant-region primer and a V-primer adapter that TCRs were amplified over approximately 20 PCR cycles. Each CDR3 protein gets one entry after TCRdb re-called the reads with MiXCR. The sample lists tens of thousands of distinct CDR3 sequences, 9% to 9.5% seen once, with roughly 1% in the top ten. The ends were cut back, 5 bases at V and 6 bases at J, with 20 bases in the middle. Germline V gene data show CDR1 as SQVTM and CDR2 as ANQGSEA. The CDR3 has 15 residues. The entry originates in a study of low-dose radiotherapy and immunotherapy resistance in tumors. The time point is: before trial treatment. Donors received a regimen that comprised nivolumab, ipilimumab, aspirin, low-dose cyclophosphamide and low-dose radiotherapy.

The sequencing here drew on PBMCs, taken before treatment. This chain connects TRBV29-1 to TRBJ2-1, with D uncertain. The receptor was isolated from a male donor with prostate cancer. This chain's CDR3 is CSVPGRMFLVNEQFF. The CDR3 nucleotides read TGCAGCGTTCCGGGCAGGATGTTTCTCGTCAATGAGCAGTTCTTC.